These 30 T cell receptor beta chains came from one sample sequenced in a study of cytomegalovirus exposure and HLA in healthy donors. Sequencing used immunoSEQ multiplex PCR; TCRdb keeps in-frame clones, though not all of them. The sample consists of approximately 140,000 clones, 80% to 90% of them appearing once. The sequencing input was PBMCs. The receptors derive from a woman aged 25 to 39 in good health and CMV-seronegative.

The genes are TRBV18 and TRBJ1-2, with TRBD1 matching over 7 bases. V lost 1 base and J lost 8; bases outside the gene matches: 13. The CDR3 totals 16 residues. Germline CDR1 KGHSH, CDR2 LQKENI. The DNA of the CDR3 is TGTGCCAGCTCACCACGAGACAGGGCTTGGGTCGGGGGCTACACCTTC. This translates into CASSPRDRAWVGGYTF. Filled out from reference TRBV18 and TRBJ1-2, the complete variable domain reads NAGVMQNPRHLVRRRGQEARLRCSPMKGHSHVYWYRQLPEEGLKFMVYLQKENIIDESGMPKERFSAEFPKEGPSILRIQQVVRGDSAAYFCASSPRDRAWVGGYTFGSGTRLTVV.

V usage is TRBV19 and J usage is TRBJ1-3; a possible D gene is TRBD1 (5 bases). Trimming took off 7 bases at V and 0 bases at J, with 19 bases between the two ends. CDR3 length equals 17 residues. Germline CDR1 LNHDA, CDR2 SQIVND (reference sequence). CDR3 amino acids: CASTQWGLGDSGNTIYF. Here the CDR3 DNA reads TGTGCCAGTACCCAATGGGGACTTGGGGACTCTGGAAACACCATATATTTT.

The V gene is TRBV5-1, the J gene TRBJ1-5, with TRBD1 as a possible D gene (5 bases). Between the trimmed V and J ends, which lost 4 bases and 5 bases, there was a span of 13 bases. CDR1 is SGHRS, CDR2 YFSETQ, per germline. The CDR3 totals 14 residues. The CDR3 DNA is TGCGCCAGCAGCGGCACAGGCACGTATCAGCCCCAGCATTTT. Translation gives CASSGTGTYQPQHF.

The chain couples TRBV2 to TRBJ2-2; D might be TRBD2 (5 bases). V shed 3 bases and J shed 7 bases, with 6 bases lying between them. The CDR3 contains 12 residues. The germline CDR1 and CDR2 sequences are SNHLY and FYNNEI. In DNA form, the CDR3 reads TGTGCCAGCAGTGAGGCGGGCGGGGAGCTGTTTTTT. The encoded protein is CASSEAGGELFF.

The chain has TRBV7-8 and TRBJ2-1; D gene ambiguous. Germline CDR1 is SGHVS and CDR2 is FQNEAQ. The CDR3 totals 13 residues. The germline V and J ends were trimmed by 6 bases and 10 bases, with 16 bases remaining between them. The CDR3 coding sequence is TGTGCCAGCAGTGCGTGGTCGCGAGTAGAGCAGTTCTTC. Translated: CASSAWSRVEQFF.

The V call is TRBV28, the J call TRBJ1-1, with D perhaps TRBD1 (5 bases). CDR1 and CDR2 (germline): MDHEN, SYDVKM. This CDR3 comprises 12 residues. Trimming cost V 6 bases and J 8 bases, with 13 bases left between them. CDR3 protein: CASRISRGEAFF. CDR3 nucleotide sequence: TGTGCCAGCAGGATTTCTAGGGGCGAAGCTTTCTTT.

This clone has a single count. The rearrangement uses TRBV7-6 and TRBJ2-3; D might be TRBD1 (6 bases). Germline values: CDR1 SGHVS, CDR2 FNYEAQ. The germline V and J ends were trimmed by 4 bases and 4 bases, with 12 bases remaining between them. The CDR3 spans 14 residues. The CDR3 nucleotides read TGTGCCAGCAGCTCAAGGACAGCCTCAGATACGCAGTATTTT. Translated: CASSSRTASDTQYF.

The V call is TRBV7-9, the J call TRBJ2-3, with 7 bases identical to TRBD2. V shed 4 bases, J shed 5 bases, and the junction held 12 bases outside the gene matches. The CDR3 has 16 residues. CDR1 is SEHNR, CDR2 FQNEAQ, per germline (reference sequence). CDR3 DNA sequence: TGTGCCAGCAGCTCCCGCGGGGGTACCGAGGTAGATACGCAGTATTTT. It is translated as CASSSRGGTEVDTQYF. Together with reference TRBV7-9 and TRBJ2-3, the CDR3 gives the full variable domain: DTGVSQNPRHKITKRGQNVTFRCDPISEHNRLYWYRQTLGQGPEFLTYFQNEAQLEKSRLLSDRFSAERPKGSFSTLEIQRTEQGDSAMYLCASSSRGGTEVDTQYFGPGTRLTVL.

V is TRBV2 and J is TRBJ2-2; weak D call: TRBD2 (6 bases). Germline V gene data show CDR1 as SNHLY and CDR2 as FYNNEI. Trimming pared 4 bases from V and 7 bases from J, leaving 16 bases between. This CDR3 contains 15 residues. CDR3 in amino acids: CASSGRAHVSGELFF. The CDR3 DNA follows: TGTGCCAGCAGTGGGAGGGCCCACGTTAGCGGGGAGCTGTTTTTT.

This chain uses TRBV5-1 with TRBJ1-1; no firm D call. Trimming cost V 4 bases and J 1 base, with 11 bases left between them. The CDR3 has 14 amino acids. Germline-derived CDR1 and CDR2 are SGHRS and YFSETQ. CDR3 coding DNA: TGCGCCAGCAGCCCCTACCTCACGAACACTGAAGCTTTCTTT. It specifies CASSPYLTNTEAFF.

The chain combines TRBV5-6 with TRBJ1-6; D is perhaps TRBD1 (5 bases). The CDR3 is made up of 15 amino acids. V was clipped by 2 bases and J by 1 base, with 7 bases between them. Germline values: CDR1 SGHDT, CDR2 YYEEEE. CDR3 amino acids: CASSFGGSYNSPLHF. CDR3 nucleotides: TGTGCCAGCAGCTTCGGGGGGTCCTATAATTCACCCCTCCACTTT.

This clone was counted a single time. The J gene is TRBJ2-1, the V gene TRBV5-1; TRBD2 matches at 9 bases. Per the germline V gene, CDR1 is SGHRS and CDR2 is YFSETQ. V dropped 5 bases and J dropped 1; count of bases not matched to a gene: 7. The CDR3 length is 16 residues. CDR3 protein: CASSSASGESYNEQFF. CDR3 bases: TGCGCCAGCAGTTCGGCTAGCGGGGAATCCTACAATGAGCAGTTCTTC.

This clone turned up a few times. V and J are TRBV4-1 and TRBJ2-3, with 10 bases that match TRBD2. The CDR3 is 14 residues long. Per the germline V gene, CDR1 is MGHRA and CDR2 is YSYEKL. V lost 7 bases, J lost 3 bases, and 4 bases stayed unmatched. This CDR3 reads CASKKGLATDTQYF. CDR3 DNA sequence: TGCGCCAGCAAAAAGGGACTAGCGACAGATACGCAGTATTTT.

V usage is TRBV7-2 and J usage is TRBJ2-7; 11 bases are shared with TRBD1. Germline V gene sequence: CDR1 SGHTA, CDR2 FQGNSA. J gave up 4 bases and V 5 bases, and 4 bases lay outside the gene matches. The CDR3 has 14 residues. CDR3 sequence: CASSLGQGEYEQYF. CDR3 DNA: TGTGCCAGCAGCCTGGGACAGGGGGAGTACGAGCAGTACTTC.

The chain joins TRBV19 to TRBJ2-6, with 12 bases that match TRBD1. The CDR3 runs 21 residues. The V segment lost 5 bases and the J segment 1 base; nucleotides outside the gene matches: 15. In germline, CDR1 is LNHDA, CDR2 SQIVND (reference sequence). CDR3 bases: TGTGCCAGTAGTCTAACGTGGGAGGGGGGACAGGGGGCTTCTGGGGCCAACGTCCTGACTTTC. Amino acid sequence: CASSLTWEGGQGASGANVLTF.

The V gene is TRBV2, the J gene TRBJ2-1; perhaps TRBD2 as D (5 bases). Germline V gives CDR1 SNHLY, CDR2 FYNNEI. There are 16 residues in the CDR3. Trimming pared 7 bases from V and 2 bases from J, leaving 18 bases between. The CDR3 nucleotides are TGTGCCAGCAAAGGCTCGGCGAGCGGAACCTACAATGAGCAGTTCTTC. This encodes CASKGSASGTYNEQFF.

This chain joins TRBV7-6 and TRBJ1-1; no firm D call. The CDR3 spans 13 residues. V was pared by 1 base and J by 5 bases, with 8 bases between. From germline, CDR1 is SGHVS and CDR2 FNYEAQ. The CDR3 loop reads CASSLDGPTEAFF. CDR3 bases: TGTGCCAGCAGCTTAGACGGTCCTACTGAAGCTTTCTTT. The entire variable domain, with the rest obtained from reference TRBV7-6 and TRBJ1-1, is as follows: GAGVSQSPRYKVTKRGQDVALRCDPISGHVSLYWYRQALGQGPEFLTYFNYEAQQDKSGLPNDRFSAERPEGSISTLTIQRTEQRDSAMYRCASSLDGPTEAFFGQGTRLTVV.

The chain joins TRBV6-1 to TRBJ1-2; weak D call: TRBD1 (6 bases). Trimming stripped 2 bases from V and 4 bases from J, with 14 bases between. Per germline, CDR1 MNHNS and CDR2 SASEGT. The CDR3 is 15 amino acids. CDR3 region: CASSETTGSCYGYTF. CDR3 sequence (DNA): TGTGCCAGCAGTGAAACAACAGGGTCATGCTATGGCTACACCTTC.

The chain combines TRBV5-8 with TRBJ2-1, with 10 positions matching TRBD2. The CDR3 consists of 16 residues. Germline CDR1 reads SGHTS; CDR2 reads YDEGEE. After removal of 4 bases from V and 6 bases from J, the junction contained 10 bases not matched to a gene. The CDR3 DNA sequence: TGTGCCAGCAGCGCTCGGAGCGGGGGGGGGCGCAATGAGCAGTTCTTC. It yields the protein CASSARSGGGRNEQFF.

The chain uses TRBV27 and TRBJ1-1; no definite D call. The germline gives CDR1 MNHEY, CDR2 SMNVEV (reference sequence). This CDR3 contains 16 residues. Trimming shortened V by 5 bases and J by 8 bases, and 24 bases separated the two germline ends. The CDR3: CASSTKSKTPLGEAFF. The CDR3 DNA sequence: TGTGCCAGCAGTACAAAGTCAAAAACCCCACTCGGGGAAGCTTTCTTT.

V and J are TRBV6-6 and TRBJ2-7; 7 bases map to TRBD1. Germline CDR1 reads MNHNY; CDR2 reads SVGAGI (reference sequence). The ends lost 5 bases at V and 4 bases at J; junction bases unmatched: 8. This CDR3 is built from 14 residues. The chain's CDR3 is CASSRTGQTYEQYF. The CDR3 DNA reads as TGTGCCAGCAGTCGGACAGGTCAAACGTACGAGCAGTACTTC.

This chain uses TRBV5-1 with TRBJ1-2; 12 bases are a match to TRBD1. The CDR3 covers 16 residues. CDR1 and CDR2 (germline): SGHRS, YFSETQ. V shed 0 bases and J 7 bases; nucleotides not matched to a gene: 7. The chain's CDR3 is CASSLESGQGASGYTF. Here the CDR3 DNA reads TGCGCCAGCAGCTTGGAGTCGGGACAGGGGGCTAGTGGCTACACCTTC.

The CDR3 sequence: CASSSRDRGYLNEKLFF. In DNA, the CDR3 is TGTGCCAGCAGCTCTCGGGACAGGGGTTACCTTAATGAAAAACTGTTTTTT. The V call is TRBV5-6, the J call TRBJ1-4; the match to TRBD1 covers 10 bases. V shed 3 bases, J shed 4 bases, and the junction held 9 bases outside the gene matches. CDR3 length: 17 amino acids. Germline V CDR1 and CDR2: SGHDT, YYEEEE.

Concerning this clone itself: Lacking the conserved final phenylalanine or tryptophan, this CDR3 likely reflects a read error. The DNA is left out, because the CDR3 cannot be placed on it with certainty; the CDR3 is given as TCRdb lists it. The chain couples TRBV28 to TRBJ2-7; TRBD1 is the table's D call and was not checked against the DNA. Germline assignment: CDR1 MDHEN and CDR2 SYDVKM. The CDR3 contains 12 residues when both ends are counted. The CDR3 reads CASSLSGTGLNL.

The rearrangement joins TRBV11-2 to TRBJ2-3, with D unresolved. Germline CDR1 is SGHAT and CDR2 is FQNNGV. The ends were cut back, 3 bases at V and 3 bases at J, with 4 bases in the middle. The CDR3 is 12 amino acids. This chain's CDR3 is CASSLSTDTQYF. The CDR3 DNA follows: TGTGCCAGCAGCTTGTCTACAGATACGCAGTATTTT.

The V gene is TRBV18, the J gene TRBJ1-1; D gene unclear. From germline, CDR1 is KGHSH and CDR2 LQKENI. V gave up 0 bases and J gave up 6 bases, with 14 bases separating them. The CDR3 contains 15 residues. CDR3 in DNA: TGTGCCAGCTCACCACCGTCCCTCCAGGTGGCTGAAGCTTTCTTT. Encoded protein: CASSPPSLQVAEAFF.

This clone was counted a few times. The V and J genes are TRBV30 and TRBJ2-3; 7 nucleotides agree with TRBD2. CDR1 is GTSNPN, CDR2 SVGIG, per germline (reference sequence). The J segment lost 4 bases and the V segment lost 4 bases, leaving 8 bases of the junction unmatched. The CDR3 runs to 14 residues. Here the CDR3 reads CAWTLGSGSDTQYF. As DNA, the CDR3 is TGTGCCTGGACCTTGGGTAGCGGGTCAGATACGCAGTATTTT.

The rearrangement uses TRBV19 and TRBJ1-2; 8 bases map to TRBD1. The CDR3 totals 13 residues. J lost 2 bases, V lost 11 bases, and 7 bases had no gene match. Germline V gene lookup returns CDR1 LNHDA and CDR2 SQIVND (reference sequence). The CDR3 bases are TGTGCCGCCCAGGGGGCGCGAAACTATGGCTACACCTTC. It is translated as CAAQGARNYGYTF.

The table lists this clone with a few counts. The chain has TRBV4-1 and TRBJ1-5, with 10 bases matching TRBD1. The CDR3 contains 15 residues. CDR1 and CDR2 (germline): MGHRA, YSYEKL. With V trimmed by 5 bases and J by 5 bases, 6 bases remained unmatched. CDR3 in amino acids: CASSLTGGGDQPQHF. CDR3 nucleotides: TGCGCCAGCAGCTTGACAGGGGGCGGGGATCAGCCCCAGCATTTT.

The chain couples TRBV9 to TRBJ1-2; D remains ambiguous. The CDR3 spans 18 residues. Germline CDR1 SGDLS, CDR2 YYNGEE. V lost 0 bases and J 4 bases, leaving 22 bases between the germline ends. The DNA of the CDR3 is TGTGCCAGCAGCGTAGGCTTGCCCTTTGAGGGCAGATTCTATGGCTACACCTTC. Translated: CASSVGLPFEGRFYGYTF.